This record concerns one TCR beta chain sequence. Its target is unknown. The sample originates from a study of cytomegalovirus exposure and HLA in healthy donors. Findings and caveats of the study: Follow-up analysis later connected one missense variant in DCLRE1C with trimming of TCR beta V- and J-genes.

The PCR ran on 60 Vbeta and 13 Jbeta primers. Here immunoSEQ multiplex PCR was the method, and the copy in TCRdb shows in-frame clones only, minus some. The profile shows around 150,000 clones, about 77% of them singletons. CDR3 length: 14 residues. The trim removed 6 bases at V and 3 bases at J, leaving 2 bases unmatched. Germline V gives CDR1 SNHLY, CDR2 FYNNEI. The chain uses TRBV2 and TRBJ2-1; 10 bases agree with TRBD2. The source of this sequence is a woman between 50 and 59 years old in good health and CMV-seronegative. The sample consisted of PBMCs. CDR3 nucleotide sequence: TGTGCCAGCAGGGGACTAGCGAACTACAATGAGCAGTTCTTC. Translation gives CASRGLANYNEQFF.